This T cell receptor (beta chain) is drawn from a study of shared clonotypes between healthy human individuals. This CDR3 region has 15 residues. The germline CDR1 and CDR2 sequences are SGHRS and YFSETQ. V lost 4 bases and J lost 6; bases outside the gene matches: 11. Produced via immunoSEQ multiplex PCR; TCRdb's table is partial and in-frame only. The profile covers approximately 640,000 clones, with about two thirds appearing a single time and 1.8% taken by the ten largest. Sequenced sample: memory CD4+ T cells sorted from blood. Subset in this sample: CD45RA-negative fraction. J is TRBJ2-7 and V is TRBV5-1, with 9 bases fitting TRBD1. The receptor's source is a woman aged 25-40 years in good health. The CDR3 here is CASSKGDRESGEQYF. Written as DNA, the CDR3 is TGCGCCAGCAGCAAGGGGGACAGGGAGTCTGGCGAGCAGTACTTC.